The clone carrying this T cell receptor (beta chain) was counted ten times or more. These data belong to a study of breast tumors, draining lymph nodes, adjacent tissues. Axillary draining lymph nodes of breast cancer patients supplied the node samples. TCRdb reanalysed the multiplex PCR reads using MiXCR and keeps one entry per CDR3 protein. The sample includes 85,000 to 130,000 distinct CDR3 sequences, 21% of them seen just once. The TCR was taken from a female donor with breast cancer. Some clones in this sample may be carry-over from other donors' samples. Sequencing was carried out using axillary lymph node tissue.

CDR3 coding DNA: TGTGCCAGCAGCCCACAAGGAGGGGCGGAGACCCAGTACTTC. This translates into CASSPQGGAETQYF. This chain links TRBV7-3 with TRBJ2-5; maybe TRBD2 (6 bases). Germline CDR1 reads SGHTA; CDR2 reads FQGTGA. This CDR3 contains 14 residues. V dropped 5 bases and J dropped 5 bases, with 15 bases sitting between them.